One sample yielded the 23 T cell receptor beta chains listed below, sequenced in a study of shared clonotypes between healthy human individuals. The naive CD8 fraction comprised CD45RO-negative cells positively selected for CCR7 and excluded terminally differentiated effector memory CD45RA+ cells. Assay: immunoSEQ multiplex PCR; the TCRdb copy retains only in-frame clones and omits some. The sample carries about 700,000 clones, about 91% recorded once. The sample comprised naive CD8+ T cells sorted from blood. The receptors originated from a man younger than 40 in good health.

The J gene is TRBJ1-1, the V gene TRBV6-1; tentatively, D is TRBD1 (5 bases). V was clipped by 0 bases and J by 3 bases, with 14 bases between them. The length of the CDR3 is 16 residues. Germline CDR1 and CDR2: MNHNS and SASEGT. In DNA, the CDR3 is TGTGCCAGCAGTGAAGCGCTTCAGGGATGGGACACTGAAGCTTTCTTT. This translates into CASSEALQGWDTEAFF.

The J gene is TRBJ2-1, the V gene TRBV5-3, with 10 nucleotides matching TRBD2. TRBV5-3 is designated an ORF whose function remains uncertain. The CDR3 has 15 residues. Trimming took 4 bases from V and 5 from J; bases not matched to a gene: 6. The CDR3 bases are TGTGCCAGAAGCCTAATGCTAGCGGGAGACAATGAGCAGTTCTTC. It encodes CARSLMLAGDNEQFF.

As DNA, the CDR3 is TGTGCCAGCAGCGAGGGGACTAGCGGTACCTACAATGAGCAGTTCTTC. Amino acids: CASSEGTSGTYNEQFF. This chain uses TRBV7-2 with TRBJ2-1, with 11 positions matching TRBD2. Germline V gene sequence: CDR1 SGHTA, CDR2 FQGNSA. The ends lost 5 bases at V and 2 bases at J; junction bases unmatched: 5. CDR3 size: 16 residues.

J is TRBJ1-1 and V is TRBV7-9; 8 nucleotides align to TRBD1. The V segment lost 5 bases and the J segment 0 bases; nucleotides outside the gene matches: 5. CDR1 SEHNR and CDR2 FQNEAQ come from the germline V gene (reference sequence). This CDR3 has 15 amino acids. CDR3 in DNA: TGTGCCAGCAGCACCCGACAGGGGTTGAACACTGAAGCTTTCTTT. It is translated as CASSTRQGLNTEAFF.

On this clone itself: No DNA is shown, since the ends of the CDR3 on it are uncertain; the CDR3 is the one TCRdb lists. The chain uses TRBV10-3 and TRBJ2-2; the table's TRBD2 call for D was not verified on the DNA. The length of the CDR3 is 16 amino acids, counting both ends. In germline, CDR1 is ENHRY, CDR2 SYGVKD. The CDR3 reads CAISDFGEANTGELFF.

The chain combines TRBV27 with TRBJ2-6, with 7 bases fitting TRBD1. This CDR3 spans 18 amino acids. From germline, CDR1 is MNHEY and CDR2 SMNVEV (reference sequence). After removal of 1 base from V and 0 bases from J, the junction contained 6 bases not matched to a gene. CDR3 nucleotides: TGTGCCAGCAGTTTATACGGGACAGCCACCTCTGGGGCCAACGTCCTGACTTTC. Encoded protein: CASSLYGTATSGANVLTF.

J is TRBJ2-3 and V is TRBV11-2, with 10 bases fitting TRBD2. The CDR3 consists of 16 residues. V lost 3 bases, J lost 6 bases, and 9 bases stayed unmatched. Germline V gene sequence: CDR1 SGHAT, CDR2 FQNNGV. The CDR3 sequence is CASSFSGRPATDTQYF. Written as DNA, the CDR3 is TGTGCCAGCAGCTTTAGCGGGAGGCCGGCCACGGATACGCAGTATTTT.

The chain links TRBV5-4 to TRBJ2-3, with D tentatively TRBD1 or TRBD2 (5 bases each). The CDR3 consists of 14 residues. Germline V gene sequence: CDR1 SGHNT, CDR2 YYREEE (reference sequence). Trimming cost V 4 bases and J 2 bases, with 11 bases left between them. This CDR3 is CASSDGTYTDTQYF. The CDR3 DNA reads TGTGCCAGCAGCGACGGGACGTACACAGATACGCAGTATTTT. Full variable domain (rest looked up from reference TRBV5-4 and TRBJ2-3): ETGVTQSPTHLIKTRGQQVTLRCSSQSGHNTVSWYQQALGQGPQFIFQYYREEENGRGNFPPRFSGLQFPNYSSELNVNALELDDSALYLCASSDGTYTDTQYFGPGTRLTVL.

The chain links TRBV2 to TRBJ2-7; 9 bases are shared with TRBD1. The CDR3 has 15 residues. J gave up 4 bases and V 3 bases, and 7 bases lay outside the gene matches. Germline V gene data show CDR1 as SNHLY and CDR2 as FYNNEI. CDR3 sequence: CASSDPGQGYYEQYF. CDR3 coding DNA: TGTGCCAGCAGTGACCCCGGACAGGGGTATTACGAGCAGTACTTC.

The rearrangement joins TRBV6-6 to TRBJ2-3, with TRBD2 identical over 7 bases. The V and J ends lost 8 bases and 1 base, in that order; junction bases with no gene match: 9. Germline V gene sequence: CDR1 MNHNY, CDR2 SVGAGI (reference sequence). The CDR3 is 15 residues long. The CDR3 is CASSGGGPGTDTQYF. In nucleotides, the CDR3 is TGTGCCAGCTCGGGAGGAGGACCGGGCACAGATACGCAGTATTTT.

This clone was counted once. The chain carries TRBV28 and TRBJ1-2, with no clear D. Germline V gene data show CDR1 as MDHEN and CDR2 as SYDVKM. The CDR3 contains 15 residues. Trimming shortened V by 3 bases and J by 0 bases, and 11 bases separated the two germline ends. The DNA of the CDR3 is TGTGCCAGCAGTTTTGGCCCTGCCCCTAACTATGGCTACACCTTC. Residues: CASSFGPAPNYGYTF.

This CDR3 reads CASSLFESRGIADTQYF. In DNA, the CDR3 is TGTGCCAGCAGCTTATTCGAATCGCGGGGAATTGCGGATACGCAGTATTTT. The chain uses TRBV7-9 and TRBJ2-3; TRBD2 might be the D (6 bases). The CDR3 has 17 amino acids. Trimming stripped 2 bases from V and 6 bases from J, with 21 bases between. Germline V CDR1 and CDR2: SEHNR, FQNEAQ (reference sequence).

J is TRBJ1-1 and V is TRBV29-1; 9 bases align to TRBD1. The CDR3 consists of 14 residues. Germline V gene data show CDR1 as SQVTM and CDR2 as ANQGSEA. V trimming: 3 bases; J trimming: 3 bases; junction bases outside the gene matches: 5. CDR3 protein: CSVDSRTGDTEAFF. As DNA, the CDR3 is TGCAGCGTTGATTCTAGGACAGGGGACACTGAAGCTTTCTTT. Combining the CDR3 with reference TRBV29-1 and TRBJ1-1 gives the whole variable domain SAVISQKPSRDICQRGTSLTIQCQVDSQVTMMFWYRQQPGQSLTLIATANQGSEATYESGFVIDKFPISRPNLTFSTLTVSNMSPEDSSIYLCSVDSRTGDTEAFFGQGTRLTVV.

This sequence joins TRBV7-6 and TRBJ2-7, with TRBD1 as a possible D gene (6 bases). Trimming shortened V by 2 bases and J by 2 bases, and 13 bases separated the two germline ends. This CDR3 spans 15 amino acids. In germline, CDR1 is SGHVS, CDR2 FNYEAQ. The CDR3 DNA reads as TGTGCCAGCAGCTTAAGGGGACATGAGACCTACGAGCAGTACTTC. It encodes CASSLRGHETYEQYF.

V is TRBV6-1 and J is TRBJ2-7; D gene unclear. Trimming left V 6 bases short and J 0 bases short, with 6 bases between. CDR1 and CDR2 from the germline V gene are MNHNS and SASEGT. The CDR3 is made up of 12 amino acids. Here the CDR3 DNA reads TGTGCCAGCAGAGCTGGCTCCTACGAGCAGTACTTC. Its protein is CASRAGSYEQYF.

This clone was picked up one time. V and J are TRBV14 and TRBJ1-1, with no clear D. Trimming stripped 4 bases from V and 5 bases from J, with 11 bases between. The CDR3 has 13 residues. Germline loops: CDR1 SGHDN, CDR2 FVKESK. The CDR3 here is CASSLWGGTEAFF. The CDR3 bases are TGTGCCAGCAGCCTATGGGGTGGAACTGAAGCTTTCTTT.

This rearrangement joins TRBV4-3 to TRBJ2-7, with TRBD2 matching over 7 bases. Germline values: CDR1 LGHNA, CDR2 YSLEER. The V segment lost 1 base and the J segment 4 bases; nucleotides outside the gene matches: 7. This CDR3 region has 15 residues. The CDR3 nucleotides read TGCGCCAGCAGCCAAGTACGGAGCGGGATGTACGAGCAGTACTTC. Protein sequence: CASSQVRSGMYEQYF.

In DNA, the CDR3 is TGCGCCAGCAGCTCCAGACGCCCGTACAGAGAGACCCAGTACTTC. This codes for CASSSRRPYRETQYF. V gene TRBV5-1 combines with J gene TRBJ2-5; D call uncertain. Trimming shortened V by 3 bases and J by 4 bases, and 16 bases separated the two germline ends. The length of the CDR3 is 15 residues. CDR1 is SGHRS, CDR2 YFSETQ, per germline.

The count of this clone is one. The J gene is TRBJ2-7, the V gene TRBV7-9, with D possibly matching TRBD1 (6 bases). CDR3 length: 15 amino acids. V was cut by 5 bases and J by 5 bases, with 19 bases left in between. Per germline, CDR1 SEHNR and CDR2 FQNEAQ (reference sequence). As DNA, the CDR3 is TGTGCCAGCAGCCCAACCCAGGACAGTACCCACGAGCAGTACTTC. Amino acid sequence: CASSPTQDSTHEQYF.

V usage is TRBV11-3 and J usage is TRBJ2-1, with 8 bases identical to TRBD2. Germline assignment: CDR1 SGHNT and CDR2 YENEEA. Trimming cost V 6 bases and J 8 bases; bases outside gene matches: 18. The CDR3 spans 17 residues. The CDR3 region is CASSLPHGTSTKDEQFF. The DNA of the CDR3 is TGTGCCAGCAGTTTACCCCACGGGACTAGTACCAAGGATGAGCAGTTCTTC.

The V call is TRBV11-2, the J call TRBJ2-7; D gene ambiguous. V lost 8 bases to trimming and J lost 3 bases, with 8 bases between them. Germline lookup yields CDR1 SGHAT and CDR2 FQNNGV. The CDR3 covers 11 residues. The CDR3 nucleotides read TGTGCCAGCGCTGAGTTCTACGAGCAGTACTTC. Translated: CASAEFYEQYF.

V usage is TRBV5-1 and J usage is TRBJ2-7, with TRBD1 matching 7 bases. J gave up 4 bases and V 5 bases, and 0 bases lay outside the gene matches. The CDR3 consists of 11 residues. Per germline, CDR1 SGHRS and CDR2 YFSETQ. The DNA of the CDR3 is TGCGCCAGCAGACAGGGGTACGAGCAGTACTTC. As protein: CASRQGYEQYF.

This sequence joins TRBV29-1 and TRBJ2-7; TRBD2 matches at 9 bases. From germline, CDR1 is SQVTM and CDR2 ANQGSEA. CDR3 size: 14 residues. J gave up 1 base and V 7 bases, and 8 bases lay outside the gene matches. In nucleotides, the CDR3 is TGCAGCGCTTACTTGACTAGCGGATCCTACGAGCAGTACTTC. Translated: CSAYLTSGSYEQYF.